This T cell receptor beta chain was found in a study of blood T cell repertoires in COVID-19 (dated by TCRdb to the early 2020s). As for the study more broadly: Collaborator samples came from the United States, Italy and Spain and covered acute and convalescent phases of COVID-19. The material from the prospective study consisted of cDNA or gDNA derived from T cells, B-cell-depleted T cells, or PBMCs. Deeply sampled blood TCRbeta repertoires from subjects exposed to, actively infected with, or recovered from COVID-19 were included in the dataset. The repertoires were made available in a free public database intended to serve as a resource for research on the immune response to SARS-CoV-2. The samples were drawn from two sources: the first 160 participants of the ongoing ImmuneRACE study, and over 950 subjects contributed by 6 global collaborators. Nearly every sample came with metadata listing a de-identified subject ID, COVID-19 status, age in years and sex. Where available, HLA class I and class II types were obtained from metadata supplied by the sample provider rather than from assay-based typing. General study outcomes and caveats: Clinical and demographic metadata were provided uncurated, with the amount varying by source and participant.

The immunoSEQ Assay, a bias-controlled multiplex PCR, was used to amplify TCRbeta CDR3 regions from genomic DNA. In the source study's methods: Nucleated cell counts per sample were estimated from amplification of reference gene primers within the assay. Sequence reads were collapsed and filtered to measure the absolute abundance of every unique TCRbeta CDR3 rearrangement. For each sample, productive Simpson clonality was calculated as the square root of Simpson's diversity index over productive rearrangements. TCRdb took this table from immuneACCESS and kept in-frame rearrangements with V and J called. Such tables lack part of the clones; where checked against another copy, unresolved V genes explain under half of the gap, and the rest is unexplained. From that table come the V and J calls and clone size; the DNA was used to work out D and trimming. This sample gives around 200,000 clones in total; over 70% of them show up just once. The top ten hold roughly 8.7% of the sample.

A remark on this clone: Its antigen is currently not known. There are no base qualities to consult, and no much larger clone falls within one base.

Collaborating institutions collected whole blood in K2EDTA tubes following their own protocols. For TCRbeta analysis, collaborators shipped samples as frozen whole blood, isolated PBMCs, or DNA extracted from either of those sample types. The sequenced sample was peripheral blood. The source of this sequence is a man aged 40-50 years with active or convalescent COVID-19.

The sequenced DNA is TGCGCCAGCGGGACAGAGTGGAACACTGAAGCTTTCTTT. It specifies CASGTEWNTEAFF. Here the chain combines TRBV5-1 and TRBJ1-1, with 7 central nucleotides matching TRBD1. The germline V gene provides CDR1 SGHRS and CDR2 YFSETQ. The cysteine opens and the phenylalanine closes a CDR3 of 13 amino acids. The read is trimmed to its CDR3 DNA, 39 bases read in frame from base 1. V trim: 7 bases; J trim: 1 base; unmatched bases: 4.